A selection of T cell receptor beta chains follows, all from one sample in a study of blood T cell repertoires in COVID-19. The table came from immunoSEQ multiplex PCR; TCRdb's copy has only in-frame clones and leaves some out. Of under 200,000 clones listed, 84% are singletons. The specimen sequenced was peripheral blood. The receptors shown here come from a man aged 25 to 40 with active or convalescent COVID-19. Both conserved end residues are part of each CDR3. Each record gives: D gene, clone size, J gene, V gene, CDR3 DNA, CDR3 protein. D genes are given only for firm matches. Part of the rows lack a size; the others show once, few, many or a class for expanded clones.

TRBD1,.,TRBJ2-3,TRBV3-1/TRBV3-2,TGTGCCAGCAGCCGGACAGGGTCGTTCACAGATACGCAGTATTTT,CASSRTGSFTDTQYF
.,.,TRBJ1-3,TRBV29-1,TGCAGCGCTTTCACAGGGACTGGAAACACCATATATTTT,CSAFTGTGNTIYF
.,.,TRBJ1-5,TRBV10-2,TGCGCCAGCAGTGATAGTGGAGGTTACGGTCAGCCCCAGCATTTT,CASSDSGGYGQPQHF
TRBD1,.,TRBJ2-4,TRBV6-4,TGTGCCAGCAGTCATGGGACAGGGGGGAACATTCAGTACTTC,CASSHGTGGNIQYF
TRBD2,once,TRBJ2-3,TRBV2,TGTGCCAGCAGGGGGACTAGCGGGGGCCCGAGCACAGATACGCAGTATTTT,CASRGTSGGPSTDTQYF
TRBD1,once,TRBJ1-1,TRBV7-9,TGTGCCAGCAGCGTGACAGGGAAGAACACTGAAGCTTTCTTT,CASSVTGKNTEAFF
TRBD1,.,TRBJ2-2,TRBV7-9,TGTGCCAGCAGCTTAGTGGGACAGGGGTCCGGGGAGCTGTTTTTT,CASSLVGQGSGELFF
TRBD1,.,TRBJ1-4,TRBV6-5,TGTGCCAGCAGCCCCTCCAGGGGGCTGGGTGAAAAACTGTTTTTT,CASSPSRGLGEKLFF
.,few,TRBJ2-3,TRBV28,TGTGCCAGCAGCCTGGACAGAGTGTCGGATACGCAGTATTTT,CASSLDRVSDTQYF
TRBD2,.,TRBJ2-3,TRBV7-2,TGTGCCAGCAGCTCGAATCCTAACCCGGGACTAGCTTACACAGATACGCAGTATTTT,CASSSNPNPGLAYTDTQYF
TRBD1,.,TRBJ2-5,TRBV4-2,TGTGCCAGCAGCCATGGCCAGGGGGAGTTCCAAGAGACCCAGTACTTC,CASSHGQGEFQETQYF
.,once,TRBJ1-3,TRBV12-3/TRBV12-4,TGTGCCAGCAGCAGACAGATCGGAAACACCATATATTTT,CASSRQIGNTIYF
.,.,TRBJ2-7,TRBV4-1,TGCGCCAGCAGCCAAGAGTATAGAACAGGGCGGTACTTC,CASSQEYRTGRYF
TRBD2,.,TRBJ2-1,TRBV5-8,TGTGCCAGCAGCTTCTGGACTAGCGGGTTCAATGAGCAGTTCTTC,CASSFWTSGFNEQFF
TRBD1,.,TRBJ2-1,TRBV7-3,TGTGCCAGCAGCTCGGGACAGGGGGATGAGCAGTTCTTC,CASSSGQGDEQFF
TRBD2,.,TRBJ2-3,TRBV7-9,TGTGCCAGCAGCTTTTCCGGGACTAGGGGCACAGATACGCAGTATTTT,CASSFSGTRGTDTQYF
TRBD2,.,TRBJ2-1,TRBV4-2,TGTGCCAGCAGCCAAGATTTATGGGGACTAGCGGGGGGCCCCGGGTTCTTC,CASSQDLWGLAGGPGFF
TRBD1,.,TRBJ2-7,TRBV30,TGTGCCTGGGGCCGGGACAGCCTCGTTTACGAGCAGTACTTC,CAWGRDSLVYEQYF
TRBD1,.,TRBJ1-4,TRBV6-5,TGTGCCAGCAGGACCGGACAGGGACCTAATGAAAAACTGTTTTTT,CASRTGQGPNEKLFF
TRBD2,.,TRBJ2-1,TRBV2,TGTGCCAGCGAAGCGGGGGGGCGTTACAATGAGCAGTTCTTC,CASEAGGRYNEQFF
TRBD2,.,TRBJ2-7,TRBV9,TGTGCCAGCAGCGTAGGAGCGGGGGCGACCTACGAGCAGTACTTC,CASSVGAGATYEQYF
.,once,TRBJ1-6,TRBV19,TGTGCCAGTACCCAGCCGGGACTGAAAAATTCACCCCTCCACTTT,CASTQPGLKNSPLHF
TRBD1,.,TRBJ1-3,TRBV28,TGTGCCAGCACCCGGACAGGGGGCTGGAACACCATATATTTT,CASTRTGGWNTIYF
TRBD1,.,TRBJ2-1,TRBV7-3,TGTGCCAGCAGTATGGGGACAGATGACGATGAGCAGTTCTTC,CASSMGTDDDEQFF
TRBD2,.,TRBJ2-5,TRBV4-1,TGCGCCAGCAGCCAAGCCTACAGCGGGGGGGCCTTAGAGACCCAGTACTTC,CASSQAYSGGALETQYF
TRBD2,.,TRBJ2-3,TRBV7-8,TGTGCCAGCAGCGAAAATAGCGGGGGGGCCGCAGATACGCAGTATTTT,CASSENSGGAADTQYF